The 4 T cell receptor beta chains reported below all come from one sample, sequenced in a study of OX40 agonist ivuxolimab in advanced cancers. Method: immunoSEQ multiplex PCR; TCRdb's copy keeps in-frame clones and lacks some. The sample consists of 80,000 to 100,000 clones, 86% of them appearing once. The input for sequencing was CD4+ or CD8+ T cells sorted from blood, taken in a trial of the OX40 agonist ivuxolimab. Receptors originate from an adult with an advanced solid tumor such as melanoma, head and neck, liver or kidney cancer.

The genes are TRBV4-1 and TRBJ2-7; 8 nucleotides line up with TRBD1. Per the germline V gene, CDR1 is MGHRA and CDR2 is YSYEKL. The length of the CDR3 is 15 residues. Losses at the gene ends were 2 bases for V and 2 bases for J; bases not matched to a gene: 5. As DNA, the CDR3 is TGCGCCAGCAGCCAAAGACAGGGGACCCCCTACGAGCAGTACTTC. It is translated as CASSQRQGTPYEQYF.

The V gene is TRBV4-1, the J gene TRBJ2-6, with TRBD1 matching 7 bases. The junction had 2 bases not matched to a gene; V was cut back by 5 bases and J by 4 bases. Germline V gene data show CDR1 as MGHRA and CDR2 as YSYEKL. The CDR3 extends over 14 amino acids. CDR3 sequence reads: CASSTGDGANVLTF. The CDR3 coding sequence is TGCGCCAGCAGCACAGGGGACGGGGCCAACGTCCTGACTTTC.

This clone was counted once. The gene calls are TRBV6-1 and TRBJ1-1; D call uncertain. Germline-derived CDR1 and CDR2 are MNHNS and SASEGT. CDR3 length equals 14 residues. The ends were cut back, 3 bases at V and 1 base at J, with 9 bases in the middle. This chain's CDR3 is CASSDGSTNTEAFF. The CDR3, as DNA: TGTGCCAGCAGTGATGGCAGTACGAACACTGAAGCTTTCTTT.

The rearrangement links TRBV19 to TRBJ1-4; the match to TRBD1 covers 9 bases. CDR1 is LNHDA and CDR2 is SQIVND in the germline V gene (reference sequence). The CDR3 is 15 residues long. The V segment lost 10 bases and the J segment 6 bases; nucleotides outside the gene matches: 12. The CDR3, as DNA: TGTGCCACCCACCCTCCGGGACAGGGAGATGAAAAACTGTTTTTT. Translating it yields CATHPPGQGDEKLFF.